Below, 17 T cell receptor beta chains from the same sample are listed, as sequenced in a study of blood T cell repertoires in COVID-19. Generated by immunoSEQ multiplex PCR, the TCRdb table keeps only in-frame clones and is missing some. Of 200,000 to 300,000 clones in the sample, roughly 86% were seen once. Sequenced material: peripheral blood. Every receptor here comes from a woman aged 25 to 39 with acute or convalescent COVID-19.

V and J are TRBV10-1 and TRBJ1-3; a weak D match, TRBD1 (6 bases). Germline V gene lookup returns CDR1 WNHNN and CDR2 SYGVQD (reference sequence). This CDR3 has 15 residues. V lost 4 bases to trimming and J lost 2 bases, with 12 bases between them. The CDR3: CASSVGRGAGNTIYF. The CDR3, as DNA: TGCGCCAGCAGTGTGGGCAGGGGAGCTGGAAACACCATATATTTT.

The J gene is TRBJ2-2, the V gene TRBV7-2, with D possibly being TRBD1 (5 bases). The CDR3 is 16 residues long. V was pared by 3 bases and J by 2 bases, with 13 bases between. Germline values: CDR1 SGHTA, CDR2 FQGNSA. The CDR3 spells CASSFLQVANTGELFF. CDR3 coding DNA: TGTGCCAGCAGCTTCTTACAGGTAGCCAACACCGGGGAGCTGTTTTTT. The whole variable domain, filled in from reference TRBV7-2 and TRBJ2-2, reads GAGVSQSPSNKVTEKGKDVELRCDPISGHTALYWYRQSLGQGLEFLIYFQGNSAPDKSGLPSDRFSAERTGGSVSTLTIQRTQQEDSAVYLCASSFLQVANTGELFFGEGSRLTVL.

The V and J genes are TRBV27 and TRBJ2-1, with a possible D match to TRBD1 (5 bases). The germline V and J ends were trimmed by 8 bases and 10 bases, with 12 bases remaining between them. CDR1 MNHEY and CDR2 SMNVEV come from the germline V gene (reference sequence). There are 11 residues in the CDR3. The CDR3 sequence is CASSRGREQFF. DNA of the CDR3: TGTGCCAGCTCTAGGGGCAGGGAGCAGTTCTTC.

This clone was seen a single time. The rearrangement links TRBV5-1 to TRBJ2-1, with D perhaps TRBD2 (6 bases). CDR1 and CDR2 from the germline V gene are SGHRS and YFSETQ. The CDR3 length is 14 residues. V dropped 3 bases and J dropped 6 bases, with 13 bases sitting between them. In nucleotides, the CDR3 is TGCGCCAGCAGCTATGGGGGAGGAGGCAATGAGCAGTTCTTC. Translated, it gives CASSYGGGGNEQFF.

V is TRBV5-5 and J is TRBJ1-2, with D unclear. There are 14 residues in the CDR3. Germline V gives CDR1 SGHKS, CDR2 YYEKEE (reference sequence). The V and J ends lost 0 bases and 8 bases respectively, with 14 bases between them. CDR3: CASSLVRIPLGYTF. CDR3 nucleotides: TGTGCCAGCAGCTTGGTCAGGATCCCGTTGGGCTACACCTTC.

This clone has just a few counts. The gene calls are TRBV7-2 and TRBJ2-2; D is perhaps TRBD2 (5 bases). Deletions cut 2 bases from V and 7 bases from J, with 17 bases between. Germline CDR1 SGHTA, CDR2 FQGNSA. This CDR3 has 16 residues. In DNA form, the CDR3 reads TGTGCCAGCAGCTTATCCATCGTTTCTAGCTTCGGGGAGCTGTTTTTT. Its protein product is CASSLSIVSSFGELFF.

This sequence joins TRBV24-1 and TRBJ2-1; D is unresolved. Trimming removed 4 bases at V and 3 bases at J, with 12 bases between. Germline V gene data show CDR1 as KGHDR and CDR2 as SFDVKD. The CDR3 is 15 amino acids. CDR3 sequence (DNA): TGTGCCACCAGTGACGCCGACTCGAGCTACAATGAGCAGTTCTTC. Protein sequence: CATSDADSSYNEQFF.

The rearrangement uses TRBV27 and TRBJ1-5; no reliable D call. The V end was cut by 2 bases, the J end by 3 bases, with 8 bases between. Germline V gene data show CDR1 as MNHEY and CDR2 as SMNVEV (reference sequence). The CDR3 is made up of 14 amino acids. The CDR3 protein is CASSLRGNNQPQHF. CDR3 in DNA: TGTGCCAGCAGTTTAAGAGGGAACAATCAGCCCCAGCATTTT.

The chain couples TRBV5-4 to TRBJ2-3; D remains ambiguous. V was pared by 3 bases and J by 6 bases, with 5 bases between. The CDR3 consists of 11 residues. The germline V gene has CDR1 SGHNT and CDR2 YYREEE (reference sequence). The CDR3: CASSSEDTQYF. For the CDR3, the DNA is TGTGCCAGCAGCTCGGAGGATACGCAGTATTTT.

The genes are TRBV23-1 and TRBJ2-5; no clear D gene. TRBV23-1 is an ORF, with its function uncertain. V dropped 7 bases and J dropped 5 bases, with 14 bases sitting between them. The CDR3 contains 13 residues. CDR3 sequence (DNA): TGCGCCAGCATTTTCACTAATGCGGAGACCCAGTACTTC. It encodes CASIFTNAETQYF.

In DNA form, the CDR3 reads TGCGCCAGCAGCCTCGGACGGACAGTTTCAAACACCGGGGAGCTGTTTTTT. As protein: CASSLGRTVSNTGELFF. V and J are TRBV5-1 and TRBJ2-2; a possible D gene is TRBD1 (6 bases). The germline V gene has CDR1 SGHRS and CDR2 YFSETQ. The V gene lost 4 bases and the J gene lost 2 bases, with 18 bases spanning the gap. CDR3 length: 17 residues.

The V gene is TRBV14, the J gene TRBJ2-1; D perhaps matches TRBD1 (6 bases). The V gene's germline CDR1 is SGHDN and CDR2 FVKESK. The V and J ends lost 1 base and 8 bases respectively, with 12 bases between them. The CDR3 consists of 14 residues. The CDR3 region is CASSQAGQMDEQFF. The CDR3 DNA is TGTGCCAGCAGCCAAGCTGGACAGATGGATGAGCAGTTCTTC.

V gene TRBV19 combines with J gene TRBJ1-5, with D tentatively TRBD1 (5 bases). V lost 10 bases to trimming and J lost 2 bases, with 15 bases between them. The germline V gene has CDR1 LNHDA and CDR2 SQIVND (reference sequence). The CDR3 contains 14 residues. The CDR3 loop reads CATSGTLGNQPQHF. DNA of the CDR3: TGTGCCACCAGCGGGACTCTGGGCAATCAGCCCCAGCATTTT.

The rearrangement uses TRBV5-8 and TRBJ1-5; TRBD1 agrees at 7 bases. CDR3 length: 16 amino acids. Germline V gene data show CDR1 as SGHTS and CDR2 as YDEGEE. Germline trimming cut 0 bases from V and 0 bases from J; bases unmatched to any gene: 3. The CDR3 DNA sequence: TGTGCCAGCAGCTTGGCTGACAGGGATAGCAATCAGCCCCAGCATTTT. Its protein product is CASSLADRDSNQPQHF.

J is TRBJ2-5 and V is TRBV5-4, with TRBD2 matching 9 bases. Looked up from germline, CDR1 is SGHNT and CDR2 is YYREEE (reference sequence). The CDR3 has 15 residues. Germline trimming cut 0 bases from V and 2 bases from J; bases unmatched to any gene: 2. This chain's CDR3 is CASSLVSGGQETQYF. CDR3 bases: TGTGCCAGCAGCTTGGTTAGCGGGGGTCAAGAGACCCAGTACTTC.

The chain links TRBV29-1 to TRBJ1-5; D gene ambiguous. Germline V CDR1 and CDR2: SQVTM, ANQGSEA. Trimming shortened V by 3 bases and J by 2 bases, and 8 bases separated the two germline ends. The CDR3 is 13 amino acids. The CDR3 region is CSVEEGGNQPQHF. DNA of the CDR3: TGCAGCGTTGAGGAGGGCGGCAATCAGCCCCAGCATTTT.

The genes are TRBV19 and TRBJ2-7; 12 bases are shared with TRBD1. V trimming: 4 bases; J trimming: 4 bases; junction bases outside the gene matches: 8. The CDR3 covers 16 residues. Germline V gives CDR1 LNHDA, CDR2 SQIVND (reference sequence). The CDR3 DNA follows: TGTGCCAGTAGTACTGCACCGGGACAGGGGGCTTACGAGCAGTACTTC. Translating gives CASSTAPGQGAYEQYF.